This section outlines one TCR beta chain sequence together with its context. The protocol was immunoSEQ multiplex PCR, while the TCRdb copy is restricted to in-frame clones and leaves out a portion. The sample records 60,000 to 75,000 clones, about 91% being singletons. This sample stems from a study of T cell changes during pregnancy in multiple sclerosis. With V trimmed by 5 bases and J by 9 bases, 8 bases remained unmatched. CDR3 size: 15 residues. CDR1 and CDR2 (germline): SEHNR, FQNEAQ (reference sequence). The V call is TRBV7-9, the J call TRBJ2-1; 12 bases agree with TRBD2. The sequenced sample was peripheral blood, obtained in the second trimester of pregnancy. The TCR was taken from a female donor in good health, enrolled as a control in a pregnancy study. This CDR3 reads CASSPRLAGESEQFF. The CDR3, as DNA: TGTGCCAGCAGCCCGAGACTAGCGGGAGAGAGTGAGCAGTTCTTC.